What follows is one T cell receptor beta chain and its context. Its antigen has not been determined. Per-base quality was not reported, and no clone a single base away is much larger than it. The CDR3 measures 17 amino acids from cysteine to phenylalanine. The kept DNA is CDR3 alone, 51 bases in frame from the first base. Taken from the germline V gene (reference sequence), the CDR1 and CDR2 loops are LNHDA and SQIVND. The trim is 3 bases for V and 3 bases for J, with a gap of 21 bases between the germline ends. Library preparation was by the immunoSEQ multiplex PCR assay. For the multiplex PCR, a mixture combining 60 forward primers for TCR Vbeta segments and 13 reverse primers for TCR Jbeta segments was used. The CDR3 region of rearranged TCR beta genes was amplified from genomic DNA with a multiplex PCR assay. Amplified TCR beta libraries were sequenced as 87-base-pair reads on the Illumina HiSeq System. Per the source publication's procedure: In a later analysis, some 80 million unique TCR beta chains were counted across the roughly 670 repertoires, and around 10 million of these chains were shared by at least two donors. A nearest-neighbor algorithm error-corrected the raw reads and collapsed the reads into unique sequences, merging closely related sequences to remove PCR and sequencing errors. To assign V, D and J gene segments, CDR3 sequences were aligned to IMGT reference sequences. For a sequence to be retained, at least a six-nucleotide match to both a V gene segment and a J gene segment was required. A rearrangement was called productive if the CDR3 had no stop codons and remained in frame with V and J, and every other rearrangement was called non-productive. CDR3 was defined according to IMGT convention as the region running from the second conserved V-encoded cysteine to the conserved J-encoded phenylalanine. The earlier analysis of roughly 590 of the donors excluded any sequence lacking an unambiguous match to a single V gene segment. In an earlier analysis of 587 of the donors, V segments were called functional above 56.7% productive rearrangements and were called segregating when the between-donor standard deviation exceeded 5%. A statistical classification framework was built for diagnosing cytomegalovirus status from the catalog of TCR beta chain sequences. In a later analysis, V and J genes were assigned by comparing TCR nucleotide sequences against IMGT/GENE-DB human TR gene sequences. Using the TCRdist pipeline, a later analysis assigned CDR3 sequences along with most-parsimonious VDJ recombination scenarios. A later analysis defined each TCR beta chain by its CDR3 amino acid sequence plus V-gene family, and excluded reads lacking a unique V-gene family. In a later analysis, 500 to 650 highly shared, low-generation-probability nucleotide sequences were removed to address suspected cross-contamination and a sequencing artifact. For each public chain, a later analysis derived a clonal expansion index from normalized ranks of inferred template counts within each repertoire. In a later analysis, generation probabilities were computed with a VDJ recombination model fitted to out-of-frame rearrangements, and the resulting probabilities were checked against IGoR. In a later analysis, hypergeometric tests were used to score TCR-TCR, TCR-HLA and TCR-CMV co-occurrence, with a repertoire-size bias correction applied to TCR pairs. In a later analysis, false discovery rates were estimated by permuting HLA or CMV assignments 20 times. In a later analysis, co-occurring TCRs were grouped with DBSCAN, and TCRdist sequence similarity was added when clustering was performed within HLA-allele-positive subsets. Co-occurrence clustering excluded repertoires with fewer than 30,000 or more than 120,000 public chains, plus five with anomalous nucleotide sharing. The immuneACCESS repertoire file appears here via TCRdb, limited to in-frame rearrangements. These files lack a portion of the clones; in checked studies, under half of the deficit traces to unresolved V genes, and the cause of the others is not known. The V and J calls and clone size come from that table; D and trimming were worked out from the DNA. The sample table records under 150,000 clones; approximately 78% of these occur just once. The top ten constitute around 5.9% of the sample.

In total, about 650 healthy bone marrow donors made up the cohort. At the time of sampling, all cohort members were nominally healthy, though unrecorded immune exposures were likely present. The donor tested CMV seropositive, placing the donor among the 290 or so seropositive members of the cohort. Every donor gave a peripheral blood sample, and the peripheral blood mononuclear cells from that sample were used for TCR beta sequencing. Genomic DNA extraction from the blood cell samples was performed with the Qiagen DNeasy Blood Extraction Kit. These data come from a study of cytomegalovirus exposure and HLA in healthy donors (dated by TCRdb to about 2017). In terms of the full investigation: An earlier analysis of about 560 of the donors reported 276 Gb of sequence data and 95 million to 130 million unique TCR beta sequences obtained from approximately 180 million T cells. An early release that covered some 630 HLA-typed donors contained around 330 gigabases of sequencing data and around 85 million unique TCR sequences. Among the roughly 400 genotyped donors, under 90% belonged to the genetic ancestry cluster associated with self-reported Caucasian donors. The study aimed to test whether cataloging public T cell receptors could reveal signatures of past pathogen exposure. The T cell repertoires of around 730 subjects were profiled by immunosequencing and related to cytomegalovirus serostatus. A separate validation cohort of 100 to 150 different subjects was used in addition to the 666-subject first cohort. To predict cytomegalovirus infection status, the study combined high-throughput TCR immunosequencing, statistical association of individual TCRs with disease status, and machine learning. In a later analysis, previously published TCR beta repertoires from 666 donors were re-analyzed and high-resolution HLA genotyping was added so that TCR occurrence patterns could be studied. Rather than using new phenotypic data, the later analysis identified candidate immune exposures from TCR beta sequences and from how often those sequences occurred across donors. An earlier analysis of 587 of the donors applied high-throughput TCR beta sequencing to assess whether each TCR beta V gene segment acted as functional or pseudogenic. Donor age, sex, ethnicity and CMV serostatus were compiled together with the repertoire data. A later genetic analysis used genome-wide SNP genotypes for 398 of the 666 donors, treating that subset as a discovery cohort. All discovery cohort repertoires had been generated using a single sequencing platform. Both class I and class II loci were covered by HLA typing, at four-digit resolution. The number of donors typed differed by locus, with about 629-640 for A, B, C, DRB1 and DQB1, around 560 for DQA1, approximately 570 for DPA1, and approximately 470 for DPB1. Roughly 5 DR-DQ haplotypes were handled as single units for association and clustering, since linkage in the cohort was strong. Among about 370 genotyped donors of the cohort, an average of approximately 200,000 unique TCR beta nucleotide sequences was sequenced per donor, of which roughly 17% were non-productive. General conclusions and limits of the study: The presence/absence analyses assumed that sequencing depth was roughly uniform across donors, and that assumption may not be true. An association between a missense DCLRE1C variant and V-gene and J-gene trimming of TCR beta chains was found in a later genetic analysis and replicated in an independent cohort. The study gave a list of more than 150 TCR beta chains associated with cytomegalovirus. According to a later analysis, parvovirus B19, influenza, CMV and Epstein-Barr virus appeared linked to several top co-occurrence clusters. In a later analysis, TCR association rates were found to vary across HLA loci, with the most associated TCRs seen for DRB1 alleles and the fewest for HLA-C alleles. The authors suggested that the approach could potentially be generalized to other disease states and immunological phenotypes. At a false discovery rate of 0.05, a later analysis linked about 17,000 TCR beta sequences to specific HLA alleles. Because some donors lacked HLA typing at each locus, the association tests relied only on the typed subset. In an earlier analysis of approximately 590 of the donors, most TCR beta V segments appeared in productive rearrangements about 87% or about 30% of the time, broadly matching IMGT annotations. Compared with the roughly 720-donor mean, donors in an Asian-associated ancestry cluster had fewer N-insertions in productive TCRs, according to a later genetic analysis. Most CMV-associated TCR beta chains appeared to be HLA-restricted in a later analysis, and the HLA associations seemed to be driven largely by CMV exposure. Strong co-occurrence of HLA alleles, especially DR and DQ, made assigning TCR associations to individual alleles difficult. A few of the identified cytomegalovirus-associated TCR beta chains were confirmed in vitro to be specific for cytomegalovirus antigens. A cluster of highly shared sequence variants was judged likely to be a technical artifact of the sequencing pipeline. Immune exposure information for the cohort was limited to CMV serostatus. This cohort had only TCR beta chains sequenced, and the lack of alpha or paired-chain data limited which features could be detected. Because counts were too low, seventeen rarely observed V segments, including chromosome 9 orphons, were excluded from the earlier analysis of 587 of the donors. Most TCR sequences were seen in very few donors, while some public TCRs were found in many individuals. In both the original and validation cohorts, the classifier was reported to diagnose cytomegalovirus status with high specificity and sensitivity. Some IMGT-functional V segments, including TRBV6-2 and TRBV6-3, could not be told apart with the 87-base-pair reads, so those segments were excluded. Correlated functional status among segregating V segments might reflect linkage disequilibrium, but an unknown experimental factor could not be ruled out. A further reported finding was that TCR beta sequences accurately predicted the HLA-A and HLA-B alleles for most subjects in the first cohort. Compared with equally common non-associated chains, HLA-associated TCR beta chains in a later analysis were more clonally expanded and had lower generation probabilities.

Sequenced input: PBMCs. The receptor chain draws on TRBV19 and TRBJ2-7; the D gene remains uncertain. This clonotype originated in a woman in her forties in good health and CMV-seropositive. At the DNA level, the sequence is TGTGCCAGTAGTATTAAATTTTCCCCGATACAACACTACGAGCAGTACTTC. This sequence encodes CASSIKFSPIQHYEQYF. Beyond the CDR3, the reference TRBV19 and TRBJ2-7 genes provide the residues; the full variable domain reads: DGGITQSPKYLFRKEGQNVTLSCEQNLNHDAMYWYRQDPGQGLRLIYYSQIVNDFQKGDIAEGYSVSREKKESFPLTVTSAQKNPTAFYLCASSIKFSPIQHYEQYFGPGTRLTVT.